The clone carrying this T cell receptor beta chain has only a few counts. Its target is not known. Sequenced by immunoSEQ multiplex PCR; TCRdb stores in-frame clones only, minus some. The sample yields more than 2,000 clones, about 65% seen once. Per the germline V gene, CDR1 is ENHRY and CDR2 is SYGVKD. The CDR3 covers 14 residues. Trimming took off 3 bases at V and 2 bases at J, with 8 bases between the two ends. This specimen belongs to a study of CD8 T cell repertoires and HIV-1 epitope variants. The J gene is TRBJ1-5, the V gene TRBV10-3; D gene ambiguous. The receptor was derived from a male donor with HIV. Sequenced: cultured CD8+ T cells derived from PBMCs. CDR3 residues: CAISDRGGNQPQHF. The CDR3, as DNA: TGTGCCATCAGTGATCGGGGTGGCAATCAGCCCCAGCATTTT.